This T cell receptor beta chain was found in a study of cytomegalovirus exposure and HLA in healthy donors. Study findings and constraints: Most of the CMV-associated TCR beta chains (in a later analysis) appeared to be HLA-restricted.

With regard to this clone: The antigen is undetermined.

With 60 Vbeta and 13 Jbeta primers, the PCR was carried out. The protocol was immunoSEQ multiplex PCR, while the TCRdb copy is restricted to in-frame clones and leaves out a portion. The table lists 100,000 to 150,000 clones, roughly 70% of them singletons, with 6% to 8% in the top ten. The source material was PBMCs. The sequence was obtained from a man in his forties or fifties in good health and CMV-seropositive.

In DNA form, the CDR3 reads TGTGCCTGGAGTGTGGGCAGGGGGAGGTATGGCTACACCTTC. Its translation: CAWSVGRGRYGYTF. V usage is TRBV30 and J usage is TRBJ1-2; 7 bases agree with TRBD1. CDR1 GTSNPN and CDR2 SVGIG come from the germline V gene (reference sequence). V lost 0 bases and J lost 5; bases outside the gene matches: 6. This CDR3 spans 14 amino acids.